This TCR beta chain came from a study of T cell changes during pregnancy in multiple sclerosis. This clone was counted once. Profiled with immunoSEQ multiplex PCR; TCRdb holds only in-frame clones, not every one. This sample has 60,000 to 75,000 clones; roughly 90% occur once, and the top ten carry roughly 2%. The CDR3 covers 15 residues. Germline V CDR1 and CDR2: LGHNA, YSLEER. Between the trimmed V and J ends, which lost 4 bases and 3 bases, there was a span of 13 bases. This chain joins TRBV4-3 and TRBJ1-5, with D hard to call. The TCR sequence derives from a female donor with multiple sclerosis, enrolled in a pregnancy study. The material was peripheral blood, obtained in the second trimester of pregnancy. The CDR3 DNA is TGCGCCAGCAGCCCCACGGGAGGTGTCAATCAGCCCCAGCATTTT. Its translation is CASSPTGGVNQPQHF.